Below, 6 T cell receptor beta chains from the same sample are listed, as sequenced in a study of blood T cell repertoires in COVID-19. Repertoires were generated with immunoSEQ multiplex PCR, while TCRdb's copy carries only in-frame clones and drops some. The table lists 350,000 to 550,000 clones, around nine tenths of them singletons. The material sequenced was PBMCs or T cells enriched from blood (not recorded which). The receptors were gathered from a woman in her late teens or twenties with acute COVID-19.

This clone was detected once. The CDR3 region has the DNA TGTGCCATCAGTGTAGGGGAGGGAGATGAAAAACTGTTTTTT. Residues: CAISVGEGDEKLFF. The J gene is TRBJ1-4, the V gene TRBV10-3; D is possibly TRBD1 (5 bases). The CDR3 sequence is 14 residues long. Trimming removed 4 bases from V and 6 bases from J, with 12 bases in between. The germline gives CDR1 ENHRY, CDR2 SYGVKD.

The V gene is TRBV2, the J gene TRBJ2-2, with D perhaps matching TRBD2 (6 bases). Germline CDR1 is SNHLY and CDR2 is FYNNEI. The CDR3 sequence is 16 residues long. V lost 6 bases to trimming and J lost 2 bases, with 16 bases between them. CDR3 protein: CASSRAPRDNTGELFF. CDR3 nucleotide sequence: TGTGCCAGCAGCCGTGCCCCGCGGGACAACACCGGGGAGCTGTTTTTT.

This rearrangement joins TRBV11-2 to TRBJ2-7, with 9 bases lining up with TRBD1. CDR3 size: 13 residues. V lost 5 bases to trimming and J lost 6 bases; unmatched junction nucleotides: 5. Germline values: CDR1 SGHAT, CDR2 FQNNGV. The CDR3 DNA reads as TGTGCCAGCAGCACCTCGACAGGGGGCGAGCAGTACTTC. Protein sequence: CASSTSTGGEQYF.

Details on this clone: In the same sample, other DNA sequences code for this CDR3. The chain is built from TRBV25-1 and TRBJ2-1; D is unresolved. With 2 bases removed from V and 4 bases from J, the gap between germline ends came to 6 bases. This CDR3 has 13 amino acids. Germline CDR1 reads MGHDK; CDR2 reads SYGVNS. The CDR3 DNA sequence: TGTGCCAGCAGTGAAACAAGTTACAATGAGCAGTTCTTC. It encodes CASSETSYNEQFF.

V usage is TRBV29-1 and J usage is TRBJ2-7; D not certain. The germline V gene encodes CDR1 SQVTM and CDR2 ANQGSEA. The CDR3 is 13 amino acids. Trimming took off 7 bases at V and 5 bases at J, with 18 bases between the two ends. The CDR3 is CSAIRVDSNEQYF. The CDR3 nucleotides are TGCAGCGCGATCCGGGTCGACTCGAACGAGCAGTACTTC.

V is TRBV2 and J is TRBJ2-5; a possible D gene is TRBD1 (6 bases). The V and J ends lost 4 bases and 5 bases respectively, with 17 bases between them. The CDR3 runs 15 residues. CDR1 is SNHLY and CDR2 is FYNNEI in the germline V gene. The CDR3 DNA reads TGTGCCAGCAGTGCGGGTACAGGGAATATGGAGACCCAGTACTTC. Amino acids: CASSAGTGNMETQYF. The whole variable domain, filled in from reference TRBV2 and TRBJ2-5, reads EPEVTQTPSHQVTQMGQEVILRCVPISNHLYFYWYRQILGQKVEFLVSFYNNEISEKSEIFDDQFSVERPDGSNFTLKIRSTKLEDSAMYFCASSAGTGNMETQYFGPGTRLLVL.